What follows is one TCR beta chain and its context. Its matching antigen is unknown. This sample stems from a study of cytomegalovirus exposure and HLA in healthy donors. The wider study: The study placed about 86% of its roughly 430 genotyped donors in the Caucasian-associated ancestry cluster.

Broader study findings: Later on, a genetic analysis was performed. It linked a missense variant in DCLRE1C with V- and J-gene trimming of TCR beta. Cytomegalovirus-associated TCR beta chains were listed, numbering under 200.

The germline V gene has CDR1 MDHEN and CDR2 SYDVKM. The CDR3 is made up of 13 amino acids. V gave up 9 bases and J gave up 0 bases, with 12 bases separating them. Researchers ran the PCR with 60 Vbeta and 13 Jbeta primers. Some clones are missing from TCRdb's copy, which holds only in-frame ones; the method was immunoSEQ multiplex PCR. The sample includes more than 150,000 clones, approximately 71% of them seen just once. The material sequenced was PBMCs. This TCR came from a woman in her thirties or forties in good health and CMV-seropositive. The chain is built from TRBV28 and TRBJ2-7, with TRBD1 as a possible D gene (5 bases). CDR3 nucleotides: TGTGCCAGTCTCCAGGGTAGCTCCTACGAGCAGTACTTC. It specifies CASLQGSSYEQYF.